The source of this T cell receptor (beta chain) is a study of a mutant IDH1 vaccine in newly diagnosed glioma. Overall study: Before enrollment, patients got radiotherapy alone, temozolomide alone, or mostly the combination.

A remark on this clone: Its antigen is not identified.

The time point was: baseline, week 1 (first vaccination visit). Treatment given: pre-vaccination baseline after standard-of-care therapy. The donors had new WHO grade 3 or 4 astrocytomas; these were IDH1-mutant and ATRX-lost. CDR3 length: 13 amino acids. Trimming stripped 7 bases from V and 2 bases from J, with 15 bases between. Germline V lookup: CDR1 GTSNPN, CDR2 SVGIG (reference sequence). Study results and caveats: There were vaccine-induced immune responses in approximately 95% of the patients.

Measured with immunoSEQ multiplex PCR; TCRdb has only the in-frame clones, and not every one. The table has 90,000 to 100,000 clones, roughly 89% seen once. The clonotype was recovered from a woman between 50 and 59 years old with glioma. The chain carries TRBV30 and TRBJ2-7; tentative D call: TRBD2 (5 bases). Sequencing was performed on PBMCs, taken from a glioma patient treated with radiotherapy, temozolomide or both. Here the CDR3 reads CASFKRSTYEQYF. The CDR3 DNA follows: TGTGCCTCCTTCAAGCGGAGCACCTACGAGCAGTACTTC.